What follows is one T cell receptor (beta chain) and its context. Its antigen remains unknown. The CDR3 totals 13 residues. Trimming pared 1 base from V and 5 bases from J, leaving 7 bases between. CDR1 and CDR2 from the germline V gene are LGHDT and YNNKEL (reference sequence). The data originate from a study of T cell responses to AZD1222 COVID-19 vaccine. Broader study findings: Vaccine-related CD4 TCRs covered spike, predominating at 160-218 and 743-854.

Only in-frame clones appear in the TCRdb table, and some are missing; sequencing was by immunoSEQ multiplex PCR. Of under 150,000 clones listed, roughly 92% are singletons. J is TRBJ2-3 and V is TRBV3-1 (or the pseudogene TRBV3-2), with no clear D. The starting material was peripheral blood, obtained 28 days after the second AZD1222 dose. The receptor's source is an adult who received the AZD1222 COVID-19 vaccine. CDR3 DNA: TGTGCCAGCAGCCAAGGCGGTCGAGATACGCAGTATTTT. Amino acids: CASSQGGRDTQYF.